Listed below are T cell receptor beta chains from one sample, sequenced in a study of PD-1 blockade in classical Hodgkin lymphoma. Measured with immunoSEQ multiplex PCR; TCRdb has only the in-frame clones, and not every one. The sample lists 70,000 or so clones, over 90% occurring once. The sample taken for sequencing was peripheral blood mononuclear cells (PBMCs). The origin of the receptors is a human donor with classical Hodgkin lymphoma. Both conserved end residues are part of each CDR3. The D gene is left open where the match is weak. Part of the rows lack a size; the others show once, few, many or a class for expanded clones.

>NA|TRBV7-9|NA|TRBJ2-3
TGTGCCAGCAGCTTAGGAATTATTATCGATACGCAGTATTTT
CASSLGIIIDTQYF
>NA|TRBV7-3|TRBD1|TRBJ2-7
TGTGCCAGCAGCTTATGGACAGGGAAGGGGGCCGAGCAGTACTTC
CASSLWTGKGAEQYF
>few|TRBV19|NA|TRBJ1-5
TGTGCCAGTAGTATAGATCTATGGCCTCACCAGCATTTT
CASSIDLWPHQHF
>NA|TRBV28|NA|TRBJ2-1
TGTGCCAGCACCCCCGGGACACGCTACAATGAGCAGTTCTTC
CASTPGTRYNEQFF
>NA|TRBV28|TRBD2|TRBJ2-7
TGTGCCAGCAGTTATGGGGGGGCCTACGAGCAGTACTTC
CASSYGGAYEQYF
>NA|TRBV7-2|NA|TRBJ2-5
TGTGCCAGCAGCTTCCAAGAGACCCAGTACTTC
CASSFQETQYF
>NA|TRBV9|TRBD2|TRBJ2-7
TGTGCCAGCAGCCTTGGGGAGCGGGGGGCCTACGAGCAGTACTTC
CASSLGERGAYEQYF
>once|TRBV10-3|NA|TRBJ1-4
TGTGCCATCAGTGCTATAAAAACCGGGACGGAAAAACTGTTTTTT
CAISAIKTGTEKLFF
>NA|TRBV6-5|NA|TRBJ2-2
TGTGCCAGCAGTTACTGGGACACCAACACCGGGGAGCTGTTTTTT
CASSYWDTNTGELFF
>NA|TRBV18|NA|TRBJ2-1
TGTGCCAGCTCATTTAGGGAGAATACTGAGCAGTTCTTC
CASSFRENTEQFF
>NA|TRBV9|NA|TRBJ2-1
TGTGCCAGCAGCGTAGCCGGGCTGCAGGATGAGCAGTTCTTC
CASSVAGLQDEQFF
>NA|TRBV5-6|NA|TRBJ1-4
TGTGCCAGCAGCTTGGGACAAGGGGGGAATGAAAAACTGTTTTTT
CASSLGQGGNEKLFF
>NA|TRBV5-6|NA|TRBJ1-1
TGTGCCAGCAGCTGGCGGCCAGGGAGTGAAGCTTTCTTT
CASSWRPGSEAFF
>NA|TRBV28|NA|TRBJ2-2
TGTGCCAGCAGTTTAATGGGCCCCAACACCGGGGAGCTGTTTTTT
CASSLMGPNTGELFF
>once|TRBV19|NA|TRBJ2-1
TGTGCCAGTTCTCAGGGTTTCTACAATGAGCAGTTCTTC
CASSQGFYNEQFF
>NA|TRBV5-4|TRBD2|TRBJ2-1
TGTGCCTCCCAACCCCTAGCGGGGGGTCTCGGTGAGCAGTTCTTC
CASQPLAGGLGEQFF
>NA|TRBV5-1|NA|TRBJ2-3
TGCGCCAGCAGCCGGACTTCCTCTAGCACAGATACGCAGTATTTT
CASSRTSSSTDTQYF
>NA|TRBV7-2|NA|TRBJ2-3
TGTGCCAGCAGCTTAGACCTGTTAAGGCAGTATTTT
CASSLDLLRQYF
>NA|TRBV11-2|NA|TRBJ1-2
TGTGCCAGCAGCTTTATTTCTTCTAACTATGGCTACACCTTC
CASSFISSNYGYTF
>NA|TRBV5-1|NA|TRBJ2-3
TGCGCCAGCAGCTTGGGGACTATTTCGACAGATACGCAGTATTTT
CASSLGTISTDTQYF
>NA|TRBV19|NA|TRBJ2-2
TGTGCCAGTAGATCGCCCGGTCTGTCTTCGGAGGCCGGGGAGCTGTTTTTT
CASRSPGLSSEAGELFF
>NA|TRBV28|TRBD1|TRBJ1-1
TGTGCCAGCAGTTTACAGGGGGCGGGAAACACTGAAGCTTTCTTT
CASSLQGAGNTEAFF
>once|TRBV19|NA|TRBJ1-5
TGTGCCAGTAGTATCTACCGCATGGGGTCGAGCAATCAGCCCCAGCATTTT
CASSIYRMGSSNQPQHF
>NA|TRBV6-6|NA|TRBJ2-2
TGTGCCAGCAGTTACTCGGGGGAGTTGCGGGCCGGGGAGCTGTTTTTT
CASSYSGELRAGELFF
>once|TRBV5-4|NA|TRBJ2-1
TGTGCCAGCAGCTCTCAAGGCCTCCTGTACAATGAGCAGTTCTTC
CASSSQGLLYNEQFF
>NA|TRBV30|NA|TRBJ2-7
TGTGCCTGGAGGGGACCATCAGGGTACGAGCAGTACTTC
CAWRGPSGYEQYF
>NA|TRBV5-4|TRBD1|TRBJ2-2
TGTGCCAGCAGCTCAGGACGCCGGGACAGGGACCCAGCAGTTGACGGGGAGCTGTTTTTT
CASSSGRRDRDPAVDGELFF
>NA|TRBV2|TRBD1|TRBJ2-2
TGTGCCAGCAGTGGGACAGGGAACACCGGGGAGCTGTTTTTT
CASSGTGNTGELFF
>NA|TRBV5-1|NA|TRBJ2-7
TGCGCCAGCAGCTTGGTCGTCGGCCCCTCCTACGAGCAGTACTTC
CASSLVVGPSYEQYF
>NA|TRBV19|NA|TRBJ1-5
TGTGCCAGTAGTATGTTGGGAGGACATCAGCCCCAGCATTTT
CASSMLGGHQPQHF
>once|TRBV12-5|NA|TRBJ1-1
TGTGCTAGTGACCCCGGGTCCAGGGCCACTGAAGCTTTCTTT
CASDPGSRATEAFF
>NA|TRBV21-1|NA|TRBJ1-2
TGTGCCAGCAGCAAAGTAACTAAACCGAACTATGGCTACACCTTC
CASSKVTKPNYGYTF
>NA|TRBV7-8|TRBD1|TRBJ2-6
TGTGCCAGCAGCTTAAGGGACAGGGTTAGCTCTGGGGCCAACGTCCTGACTTTC
CASSLRDRVSSGANVLTF
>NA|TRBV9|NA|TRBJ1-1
TGTGCCAGCAGCGTAGGCCTCCCAGATACTGAAGCTTTCTTT
CASSVGLPDTEAFF
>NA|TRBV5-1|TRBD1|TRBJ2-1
TGCGCCAGCTCCCGGGACAGGGCCTACAATGAGCAGTTCTTC
CASSRDRAYNEQFF
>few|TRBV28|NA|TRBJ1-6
TGTGCTGGGGCCCGTATCAGGGTTGGGTCACCCCTCCACTTT
CAGARIRVGSPLHF
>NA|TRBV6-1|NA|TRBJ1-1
TGTGCCAGCAAACAATTGCAGGGACTGAACACTGAAGCTTTCTTT
CASKQLQGLNTEAFF
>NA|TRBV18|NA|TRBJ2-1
TGTGCCAGCTCACCGCAACAGGGTTATGGGGATGAGCAGTTCTTC
CASSPQQGYGDEQFF
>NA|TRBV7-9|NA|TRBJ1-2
TGTGCCAGCAGCTTAGAGGACAGCTATGGCTACACCTTC
CASSLEDSYGYTF
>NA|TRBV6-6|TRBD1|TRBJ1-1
TGTGCCAGCAGTTTTCGGACAGGCAACACTGAAGCTTTCTTT
CASSFRTGNTEAFF